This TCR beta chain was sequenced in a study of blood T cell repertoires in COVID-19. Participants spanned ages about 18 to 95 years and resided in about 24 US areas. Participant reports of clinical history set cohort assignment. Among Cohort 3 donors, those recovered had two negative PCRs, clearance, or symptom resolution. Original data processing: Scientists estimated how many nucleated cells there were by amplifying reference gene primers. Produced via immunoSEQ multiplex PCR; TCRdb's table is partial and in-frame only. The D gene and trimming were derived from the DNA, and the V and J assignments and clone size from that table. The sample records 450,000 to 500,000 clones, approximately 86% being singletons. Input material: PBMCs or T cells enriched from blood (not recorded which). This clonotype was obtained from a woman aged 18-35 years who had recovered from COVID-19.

The CDR3 loop reads CASSPNWGAGELFF. DNA for the CDR3: TGTGCCAGCAGCCCCAACTGGGGAGCCGGGGAGCTGTTTTTT. This chain joins TRBV3-1 (or the pseudogene TRBV3-2) and TRBJ2-2; weak D call: TRBD2 (5 bases). V was trimmed by 4 bases and J by 6 bases, leaving 12 bases between them. The CDR3 totals 14 residues. In germline, CDR1 is LGHDT, CDR2 YNNKEL (reference sequence).